The rows below give T cell receptor beta chains drawn from one sample of a study of regulatory T cells in long-lasting Graves disease. TCRdb analysed the multiplex PCR reads with MiXCR anew, one entry per CDR3 protein. Here the sample spans 350,000 to 550,000 distinct CDR3 sequences, 15% being singletons. These data were also filed under a second study, of T cells in Graves' hyperthyroidism and ophthalmopathy.

The specimen was peripheral blood mononuclear cells (PBMCs), collected at new diagnosis, from a patient treated with antithyroid drugs. The source of these receptors is a woman in her 30s with Graves disease. Both conserved end residues are trimmed from each CDR3. The order of the fields is J gene, V gene, CDR3 protein.

>TRBJ1-4|TRBV4-1
ASSQALQVEKLF
>TRBJ2-1|TRBV6-1
ASRRDSGQGEQF
>TRBJ2-3|TRBV30
AGLAAGRYTQY
>TRBJ2-7|TRBV28
ASSLNLAMDDLYEQY
>TRBJ2-1|TRBV2
ASSEVAAGRNEQF
>TRBJ2-5|TRBV5-1
ASSSGPASGQETQY
>TRBJ2-2|TRBV7-9
ASRTGTSSGTGELF
>TRBJ2-1|TRBV9
ASSGGLVNEQF
>TRBJ2-1|TRBV20-1
SARLGLTYNEQF
>TRBJ2-7|TRBV6-1
ASRNSERNSYEQY
>TRBJ2-2|TRBV13
ASSLGQGLTGELF
>TRBJ2-3|TRBV6-1
ASTRGLAGVGGHTDTQY
>TRBJ2-1|TRBV12-3/TRBV12-4
ASSHRSGRADNEQF
>TRBJ1-2|TRBV10-3
AISEGRGNYGYT
>TRBJ2-5|TRBV6-5
ASSLGGPTKETQY
>TRBJ2-1|TRBV20-1
SATPYNEQF
>TRBJ2-1|TRBV3-1
ASSQEHSPLYNEQF
>TRBJ1-1|TRBV5-1
ATGQLNTEAF
>TRBJ2-5|TRBV7-9
ASSALAG
>TRBJ2-1|TRBV14
ASSPGLGSSSYNEQF
>TRBJ2-2|TRBV13
ASSLGPGSNTGELF
>TRBJ1-5|TRBV7-9
ASSAKGGVGQPQH
>TRBJ1-1|TRBV14
ASSQGGKGESEAF
>TRBJ1-2|TRBV6-9
ASSFSGTGYGYT
>TRBJ1-4|TRBV30
AWLGQPNEKLF
>TRBJ2-3|TRBV20-1
SASPPRGDTQY
>TRBJ2-7|TRBV28
ASSPHSGTSGYEQY
>TRBJ1-6|TRBV5-1
ASSSGTENSPLH
>TRBJ2-5|TRBV11-2
ASRLREIQETQY
>TRBJ1-1|TRBV14
ASSQDSTGLNTEAF
>TRBJ1-2|TRBV12-3/TRBV12-4
ASSLGKAYGYT
>TRBJ2-5|TRBV7-9
ASSRGRGTQETQY
>TRBJ1-5|TRBV6-1
ASSEGGGEPPQH
>TRBJ2-1|TRBV4-2
ASSQGTSVSSYNEQF
>TRBJ2-2|TRBV30
AWSDRGDTGELF
>TRBJ2-3|TRBV7-9
ASDGTSGALFSDTQY
>TRBJ1-6|TRBV20-1
SATGQGPQALH